These T cell receptor beta chains were read from a single sample in a study of shared clonotypes between healthy human individuals. The protocol was immunoSEQ multiplex PCR, while the TCRdb copy is restricted to in-frame clones and leaves out a portion. The sample lists fewer than 130,000 clones; approximately 65% were seen once. The source material was memory CD8+ T cells sorted from blood. These receptors were taken from a woman in her 30s in good health. The CDR3 runs from the conserved cysteine through the conserved F or W. The listing skips clone size in some rows; elsewhere it reads once, few, many or a size class.

NA | TRBV4-1 | CASSVTEYSNQPQHF
once | TRBV6-5 | CASSFIQNTEAFF
many | TRBV28 | CASSLIGNTEAFF
NA | TRBV11-2 | CASRSPRAGGANVLTF
few | TRBV7-9 | CASSLGTVNTGELFF
NA | TRBV6-1 | CASSVQPDQPQHF
NA | TRBV5-1 | CASRVFRGRREQYF
few | TRBV30 | CAWSRGGGYGYTF
NA | TRBV5-6 | CASSLGPSSTDTQYF
NA | TRBV6-1 | CASRAGQGNYGYTF
once | TRBV5-1 | CASRVELSASHEQYF
NA | TRBV6-1 | CASSEEVVAGTDTQYF
once | TRBV4-1 | CASSPGGGSGDEQFF
NA | TRBV29-1 | CSVEDRNGYSYEQYF
NA | TRBV28 | CASRRTGGDYGYTF
NA | TRBV19 | CASSILLNVRETQYF
NA | TRBV5-1 | CASSFMSRQETQYF
NA | TRBV28 | CASSLRRSGGRQETQYF
NA | TRBV5-1 | CASSLFPMLAKNIQYF
few | TRBV5-6 | CASSRQGRDTEAFF
NA | TRBV25-1 | CATKTQWDTEAFF
NA | TRBV29-1 | CSAGGGEHYEQYF
NA | TRBV28 | CASSWGTSGPGEQYF
many | TRBV6-5 | CASSYGGLSEQFF
NA | TRBV4-1 | CASSQTSGRYEQYF
NA | TRBV25-1 | CASSEGASGRESETQYF
NA | TRBV6-5 | CASSYSERERDEQYF
once | TRBV6-1 | CASRGTGANEQFF